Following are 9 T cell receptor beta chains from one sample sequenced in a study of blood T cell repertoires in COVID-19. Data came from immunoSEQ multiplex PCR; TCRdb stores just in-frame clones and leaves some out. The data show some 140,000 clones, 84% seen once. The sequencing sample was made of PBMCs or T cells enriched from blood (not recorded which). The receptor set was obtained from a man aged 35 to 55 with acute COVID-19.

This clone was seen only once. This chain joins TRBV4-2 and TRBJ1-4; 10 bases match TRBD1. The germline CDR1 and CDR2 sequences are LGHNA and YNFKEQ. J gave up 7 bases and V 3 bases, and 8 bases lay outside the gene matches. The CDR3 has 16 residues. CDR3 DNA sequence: TGTGCCAGCAGCCAGGATCCGGGACAGGGGAGTGAAAAACTGTTTTTT. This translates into CASSQDPGQGSEKLFF.

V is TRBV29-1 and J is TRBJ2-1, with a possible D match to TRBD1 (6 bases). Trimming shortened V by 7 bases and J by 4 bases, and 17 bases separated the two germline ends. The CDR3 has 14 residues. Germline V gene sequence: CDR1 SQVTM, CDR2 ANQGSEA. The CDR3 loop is CSARGSPIYNEQFF. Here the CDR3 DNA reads TGCAGCGCCAGGGGATCCCCAATTTACAATGAGCAGTTCTTC.

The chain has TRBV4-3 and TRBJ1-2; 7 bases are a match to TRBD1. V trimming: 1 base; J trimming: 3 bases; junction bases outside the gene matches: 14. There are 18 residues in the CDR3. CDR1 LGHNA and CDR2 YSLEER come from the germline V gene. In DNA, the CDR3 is TGCGCCAGCAGCCAAGGGAGGATTGGGACAGAGGGCCACTATGGCTACACCTTC. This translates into CASSQGRIGTEGHYGYTF.

The CDR3 nucleotides are TGTGCCAGTACCCCCCGGGGTTGGATCGATGAGCAGTTCTTC. This translates into CASTPRGWIDEQFF. J is TRBJ2-1 and V is TRBV19; a possible D gene is TRBD2 (5 bases). The V gene's germline CDR1 is LNHDA and CDR2 SQIVND (reference sequence). The CDR3 has 14 amino acids. The V and J ends lost 7 bases and 8 bases respectively, with 18 bases between them.

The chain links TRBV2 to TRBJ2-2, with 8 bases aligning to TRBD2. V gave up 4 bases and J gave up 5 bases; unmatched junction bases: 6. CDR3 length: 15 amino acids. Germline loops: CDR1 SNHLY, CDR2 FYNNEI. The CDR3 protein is CASSGGTSGTGELFF. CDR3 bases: TGTGCCAGCAGTGGGGGAACTAGCGGAACCGGGGAGCTGTTTTTT.

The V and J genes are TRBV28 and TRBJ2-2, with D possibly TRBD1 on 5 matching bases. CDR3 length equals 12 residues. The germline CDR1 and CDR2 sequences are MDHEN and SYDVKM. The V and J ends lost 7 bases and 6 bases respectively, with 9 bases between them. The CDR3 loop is CASMVQAGELFF. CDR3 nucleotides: TGTGCCAGCATGGTACAGGCCGGGGAGCTGTTTTTT. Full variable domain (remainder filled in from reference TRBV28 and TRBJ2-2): DVKVTQSSRYLVKRTGEKVFLECVQDMDHENMFWYRQDPGLGLRLIYFSYDVKMKEKGDIPEGYSVSREKKERFSLILESASTNQTSMYLCASMVQAGELFFGEGSRLTVL.

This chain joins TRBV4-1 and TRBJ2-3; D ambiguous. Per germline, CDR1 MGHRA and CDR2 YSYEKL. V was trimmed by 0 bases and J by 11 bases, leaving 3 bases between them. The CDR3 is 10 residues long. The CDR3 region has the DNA TGCGCCAGCAGCCAAGATCGGCAGTATTTT. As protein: CASSQDRQYF.

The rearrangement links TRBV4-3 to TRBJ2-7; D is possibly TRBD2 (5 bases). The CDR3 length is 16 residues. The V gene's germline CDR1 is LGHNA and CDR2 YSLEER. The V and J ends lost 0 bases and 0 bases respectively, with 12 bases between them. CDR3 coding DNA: TGCGCCAGCAGCCAAGATTACAGCAGCGGCTCCTACGAGCAGTACTTC. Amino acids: CASSQDYSSGSYEQYF.

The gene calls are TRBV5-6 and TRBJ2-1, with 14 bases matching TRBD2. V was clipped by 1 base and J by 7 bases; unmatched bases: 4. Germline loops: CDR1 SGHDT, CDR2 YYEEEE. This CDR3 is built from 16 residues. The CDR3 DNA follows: TGTGCCAGCAGCTTGATGACTAGCGGGGGGGCGAATGAGCAGTTCTTC. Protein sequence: CASSLMTSGGANEQFF.